The clone carrying this T cell receptor beta chain was picked up a small number of times. The antigen is unknown. In germline, CDR1 is MNHEY, CDR2 SMNVEV (reference sequence). The germline V and J ends were trimmed by 0 bases and 4 bases, with 15 bases remaining between them. CDR3 size: 16 residues. TCRdb analysed the reads with MiXCR anew, one entry per CDR3 protein. This sample has 380,000 or so distinct CDR3 sequences; about a third occur once, and the top ten carry approximately 12%. The sample comes from a study of T cell repertoires in cytomegalovirus infection. V and J are TRBV27 and TRBJ1-2; D remains ambiguous. The clonotype was recovered from a human donor in good health (CMV status not recorded). Some clones in this sample may be carry-over from other donors' samples. This specimen consisted of cultured PBMCs, obtained from culture after CMV antigen stimulation. The CDR3 coding sequence is TGTGCCAGCAGTTTATCCGTGGAGGGTCAGGTCTATGGCTACACCTTC. It codes for CASSLSVEGQVYGYTF.